The 10 T cell receptor beta chains below come from one sample, sequenced in a study of blood T cell repertoires in COVID-19. Only in-frame clones appear in the TCRdb table, and some are missing; sequencing was by immunoSEQ multiplex PCR. This table holds 250,000 or so clones, about 88% found once. The sequenced material came from peripheral blood. The source is a man aged 30 to 39 with active or convalescent COVID-19.

This clone appeared once. Here the CDR3 reads CASSEQGFRYGYTF. The CDR3 region has the DNA TGTGCCAGCAGTGAGCAGGGGTTCAGATATGGCTACACCTTC. The chain employs TRBV6-1 and TRBJ1-2, with D tentatively TRBD1 (6 bases). Germline CDR1 is MNHNS and CDR2 is SASEGT. CDR3 size: 14 residues. V lost 3 bases to trimming and J lost 5 bases, with 13 bases between them.

The chain is built from TRBV27 and TRBJ1-6; TRBD1 agrees at 9 bases. The CDR3 runs 16 residues. Germline-derived CDR1 and CDR2 are MNHEY and SMNVEV (reference sequence). V lost 1 base and J lost 10; bases outside the gene matches: 8. CDR3 bases: TGTGCCAGCAGTTTATGGACAGGGGCGACAAAATCACCCCTCCACTTT. Amino acids: CASSLWTGATKSPLHF.

This chain joins TRBV11-3 and TRBJ1-1; D is unclear. The CDR3 contains 14 residues. Germline V lookup: CDR1 SGHNT, CDR2 YENEEA. V dropped 5 bases and J dropped 1 base, with 11 bases sitting between them. This CDR3 is CASSRGHPNTEAFF. DNA for the CDR3: TGTGCCAGCAGCCGCGGGCACCCGAACACTGAAGCTTTCTTT. The variable domain in full, completed from reference TRBV11-3 and TRBJ1-1, reads EAGVVQSPRYKIIEKKQPVAFWCNPISGHNTLYWYLQNLGQGPELLIRYENEEAVDDSQLPKDRFSAERLKGVDSTLKIQPAELGDSAVYLCASSRGHPNTEAFFGQGTRLTVV.

The chain is built from TRBV5-4 and TRBJ2-3; TRBD1 matches at 7 bases. The germline V gene encodes CDR1 SGHNT and CDR2 YYREEE (reference sequence). Losses at the gene ends were 4 bases for V and 7 bases for J; bases not matched to a gene: 9. The CDR3 contains 14 residues. CDR3 protein: CASSTRDRLYTQYF. The DNA of the CDR3 is TGTGCCAGCAGCACTCGGGACAGATTATATACGCAGTATTTT.

This chain's CDR3 is CASSRADSREAFF. In DNA, the CDR3 is TGTGCCAGCAGCCGGGCGGACAGCCGTGAAGCTTTCTTT. The genes are TRBV3-1 (or the pseudogene TRBV3-2) and TRBJ1-1; D is perhaps TRBD1 (6 bases). Trimming pared 4 bases from V and 7 bases from J, leaving 13 bases between. Germline values: CDR1 LGHDT, CDR2 YNNKEL (reference sequence). CDR3 length: 13 amino acids.

The J gene is TRBJ2-2, the V gene TRBV2; 7 bases agree with TRBD2. The germline V gene encodes CDR1 SNHLY and CDR2 FYNNEI. The V segment lost 8 bases and the J segment 7 bases; nucleotides outside the gene matches: 10. The CDR3 is 14 amino acids. CDR3 residues: CASRGGEDVGELFF. The CDR3 DNA reads TGTGCCAGCCGGGGAGGGGAGGATGTCGGGGAGCTGTTTTTT.

This clone appeared a single time. CDR3 protein: CASSREWENEKLFF. The CDR3 region has the DNA TGTGCCAGCAGCCGCGAGTGGGAGAATGAAAAACTGTTTTTT. This rearrangement joins TRBV7-9 to TRBJ1-4; no firm D call. The CDR3 length is 14 residues. The ends were cut back, 5 bases at V and 5 bases at J, with 12 bases in the middle. Germline V CDR1 and CDR2: SEHNR, FQNEAQ (reference sequence).

The chain employs TRBV7-6 and TRBJ2-1; no clear D. V was clipped by 5 bases and J by 0 bases, with 11 bases between them. Germline assignment: CDR1 SGHVS and CDR2 FNYEAQ. CDR3 size: 15 residues. The CDR3, as DNA: TGTGCCAGCAGCCCAGCGACCCGCTCCTACAATGAGCAGTTCTTC. Its protein product is CASSPATRSYNEQFF.

V gene TRBV18 combines with J gene TRBJ1-1; 8 nucleotides match TRBD1. Germline V gene lookup returns CDR1 KGHSH and CDR2 LQKENI. The J segment lost 5 bases and the V segment lost 2 bases, leaving 10 bases of the junction unmatched. The CDR3 contains 16 residues. The CDR3, as DNA: TGTGCCAGCTCACCAGCCAGGGGGCTTTCACAAACTGAAGCTTTCTTT. Protein: CASSPARGLSQTEAFF.

The rearrangement joins TRBV7-2 to TRBJ2-3; D ambiguous. Germline lookup yields CDR1 SGHTA and CDR2 FQGNSA. The CDR3 extends over 15 amino acids. Trimming shortened V by 0 bases and J by 2 bases, and 9 bases separated the two germline ends. CDR3 nucleotides: TGTGCCAGCAGCTTAGCCGGGTCCGACACAGATACGCAGTATTTT. It encodes CASSLAGSDTDTQYF.